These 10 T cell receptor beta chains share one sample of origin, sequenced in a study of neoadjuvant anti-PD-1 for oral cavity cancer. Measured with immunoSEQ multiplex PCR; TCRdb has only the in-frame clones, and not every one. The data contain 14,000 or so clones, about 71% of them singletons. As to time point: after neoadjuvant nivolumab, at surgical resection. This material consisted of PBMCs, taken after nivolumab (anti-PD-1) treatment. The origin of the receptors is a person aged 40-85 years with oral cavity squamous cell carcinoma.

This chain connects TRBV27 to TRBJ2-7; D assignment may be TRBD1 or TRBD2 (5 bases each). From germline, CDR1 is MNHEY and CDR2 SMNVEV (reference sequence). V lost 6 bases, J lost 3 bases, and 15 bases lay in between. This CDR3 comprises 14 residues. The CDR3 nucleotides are TGTGCCAGCAGATCCTACGGGACGAACTACGAGCAGTACTTC. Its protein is CASRSYGTNYEQYF.

The CDR3 sequence: CASSLSFPLTGELFF. The CDR3 DNA is TGTGCCAGCAGTTTGTCCTTCCCTCTCACCGGGGAGCTGTTTTTT. This chain joins TRBV27 and TRBJ2-2; D ambiguous. CDR1 MNHEY and CDR2 SMNVEV come from the germline V gene (reference sequence). The CDR3 consists of 15 residues. Trimming stripped 3 bases from V and 4 bases from J, with 12 bases between.

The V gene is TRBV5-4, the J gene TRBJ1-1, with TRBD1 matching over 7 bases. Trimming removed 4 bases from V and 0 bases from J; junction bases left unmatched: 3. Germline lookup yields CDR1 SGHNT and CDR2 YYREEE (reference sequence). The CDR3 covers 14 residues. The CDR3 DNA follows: TGTGCCAGCAGCCGGGGACAGATGAACACTGAAGCTTTCTTT. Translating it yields CASSRGQMNTEAFF.

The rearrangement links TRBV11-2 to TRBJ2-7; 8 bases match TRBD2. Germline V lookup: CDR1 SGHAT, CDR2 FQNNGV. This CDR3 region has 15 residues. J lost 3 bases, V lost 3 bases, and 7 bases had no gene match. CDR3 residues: CASSFPTGGDYEQYF. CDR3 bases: TGTGCCAGCAGCTTCCCCACGGGGGGGGACTACGAGCAGTACTTC.

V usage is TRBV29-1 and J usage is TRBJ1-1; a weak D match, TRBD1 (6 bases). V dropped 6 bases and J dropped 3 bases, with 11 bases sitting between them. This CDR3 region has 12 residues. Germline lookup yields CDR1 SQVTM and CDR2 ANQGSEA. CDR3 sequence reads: CSVQTGDTEAFF. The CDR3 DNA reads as TGCAGCGTCCAGACAGGAGACACTGAAGCTTTCTTT.

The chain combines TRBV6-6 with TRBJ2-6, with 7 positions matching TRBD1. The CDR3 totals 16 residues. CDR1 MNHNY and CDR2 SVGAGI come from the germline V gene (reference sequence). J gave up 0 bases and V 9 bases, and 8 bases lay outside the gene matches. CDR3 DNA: TGTGCCAGTGAACAGGGGACCAGCTCTGGGGCCAACGTCCTGACTTTC. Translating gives CASEQGTSSGANVLTF.

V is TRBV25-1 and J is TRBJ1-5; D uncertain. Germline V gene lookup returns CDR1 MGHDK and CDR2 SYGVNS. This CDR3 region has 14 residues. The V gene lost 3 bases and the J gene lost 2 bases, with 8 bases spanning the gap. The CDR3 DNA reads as TGTGCCAGCAGTGAGGCAGGTGGCAATCAGCCCCAGCATTTT. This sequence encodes CASSEAGGNQPQHF.

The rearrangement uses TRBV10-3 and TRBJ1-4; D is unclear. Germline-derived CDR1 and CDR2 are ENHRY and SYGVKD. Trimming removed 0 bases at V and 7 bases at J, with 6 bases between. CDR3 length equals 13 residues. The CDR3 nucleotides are TGTGCCATCAGTGAGTCGGGAAGTGAAAAACTGTTTTTT. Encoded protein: CAISESGSEKLFF.

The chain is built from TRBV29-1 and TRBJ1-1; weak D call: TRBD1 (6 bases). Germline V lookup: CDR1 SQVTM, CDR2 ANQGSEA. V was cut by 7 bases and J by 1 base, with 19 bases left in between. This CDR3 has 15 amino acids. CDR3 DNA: TGCAGCGGCACTGGGTTGGGGGCCGGGAACACTGAAGCTTTCTTT. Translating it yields CSGTGLGAGNTEAFF.

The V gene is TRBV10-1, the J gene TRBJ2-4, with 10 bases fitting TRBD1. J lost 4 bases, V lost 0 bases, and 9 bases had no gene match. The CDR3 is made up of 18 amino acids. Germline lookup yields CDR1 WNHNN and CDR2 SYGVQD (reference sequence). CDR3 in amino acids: CASSESSSGQGRKNIQYF. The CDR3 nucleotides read TGCGCCAGCAGTGAGTCTTCTTCGGGACAGGGGAGAAAAAACATTCAGTACTTC.